One and the same sample provided the 28 T cell receptor beta chains below, sequenced in a study of radiotherapy plus CTLA-4 blockade in lung cancer. The method was immunoSEQ multiplex PCR; TCRdb's version includes in-frame clones alone and lacks a portion of them. The sample shows about 87,000 clones, around nine tenths of them seen only once. Here the sequenced sample was peripheral blood, taken from a patient treated with radiotherapy plus ipilimumab. Source of these receptors: a human donor with non-small cell lung cancer that progressed on radiotherapy plus ipilimumab.

The chain uses TRBV18 and TRBJ1-2; D perhaps matches TRBD1 (5 bases). Trimming shortened V by 2 bases and J by 2 bases, and 9 bases separated the two germline ends. Per germline, CDR1 KGHSH and CDR2 LQKENI. This CDR3 spans 14 amino acids. The CDR3 DNA is TGTGCCAGCTCACCAGGGGGAGGGAACTATGGCTACACCTTC. As protein: CASSPGGGNYGYTF.

J is TRBJ2-7 and V is TRBV5-1; TRBD1 matches at 7 bases. Germline-derived CDR1 and CDR2 are SGHRS and YFSETQ. The CDR3 is 14 residues long. V lost 4 bases, J lost 0 bases, and 4 bases stayed unmatched. CDR3 loop: CASSADRASYEQYF. The CDR3 DNA reads TGCGCCAGCAGCGCCGACAGGGCCTCCTACGAGCAGTACTTC.

The rearrangement joins TRBV5-4 to TRBJ2-3; maybe TRBD1 (6 bases). V lost 6 bases and J lost 3, with 17 bases in between. The CDR3 contains 15 residues. CDR1 is SGHNT, CDR2 YYREEE, per germline (reference sequence). For the CDR3, the DNA is TGTGCCAGCATCCTCCAGGGGCAAAATACAGATACGCAGTATTTT. Translation gives CASILQGQNTDTQYF.

The rearrangement joins TRBV5-1 to TRBJ2-5; 10 positions agree with TRBD2. V shed 0 bases, J shed 5 bases, and the junction held 10 bases outside the gene matches. Germline assignment: CDR1 SGHRS and CDR2 YFSETQ. The CDR3 spans 17 residues. The CDR3 here is CASSLAGLAIREETQYF. The CDR3 coding sequence is TGCGCCAGCAGCTTGGCGGGACTAGCGATAAGGGAGGAGACCCAGTACTTC. Based on the CDR3 plus reference TRBV5-1 and TRBJ2-5, the full variable domain is KAGVTQTPRYLIKTRGQQVTLSCSPISGHRSVSWYQQTPGQGLQFLFEYFSETQRNKGNFPGRFSGRQFSNSRSEMNVSTLELGDSALYLCASSLAGLAIREETQYFGPGTRLLVL.

The V gene is TRBV2, the J gene TRBJ2-1; D unresolved. V lost 1 base and J 2 bases, leaving 9 bases between the germline ends. Looked up from germline, CDR1 is SNHLY and CDR2 is FYNNEI. This CDR3 comprises 15 residues. The CDR3 reads CASSEEGFPYNEQFF. CDR3 bases: TGTGCCAGCAGTGAAGAGGGTTTCCCCTACAATGAGCAGTTCTTC.

The chain is built from TRBV6-5 and TRBJ2-1; 8 bases fit TRBD2. The CDR3 is 13 residues long. V was clipped by 9 bases and J by 7 bases; unmatched bases: 8. CDR1 is MNHEY, CDR2 SVGAGI, per germline. The CDR3: CASTRGTRNEQFF. CDR3 coding DNA: TGTGCCAGTACGAGGGGGACTAGGAATGAGCAGTTCTTC.

The chain uses TRBV7-2 and TRBJ2-6; TRBD2 agrees at 9 bases. Germline V gene sequence: CDR1 SGHTA, CDR2 FQGNSA. Trimming cost V 1 base and J 0 bases; bases outside gene matches: 4. The CDR3 is 18 amino acids. The CDR3 protein is CASSLVGTSNSGANVLTF. CDR3 bases: TGTGCCAGCAGCTTAGTTGGGACTAGCAACTCTGGGGCCAACGTCCTGACTTTC. Full variable domain (rest looked up from reference TRBV7-2 and TRBJ2-6): GAGVSQSPSNKVTEKGKDVELRCDPISGHTALYWYRQSLGQGLEFLIYFQGNSAPDKSGLPSDRFSAERTGGSVSTLTIQRTQQEDSAVYLCASSLVGTSNSGANVLTFGAGSRLTVL.

This clone was counted a single time. This rearrangement joins TRBV19 to TRBJ2-3; 8 bases agree with TRBD1. This CDR3 contains 17 residues. V trimming: 5 bases; J trimming: 4 bases; junction bases outside the gene matches: 14. From germline, CDR1 is LNHDA and CDR2 SQIVND (reference sequence). The CDR3 DNA sequence: TGTGCCAGTAGTCCCAACAGGGGGTCGCTAGCCTCAGATACGCAGTATTTT. Protein product: CASSPNRGSLASDTQYF.

The rearrangement links TRBV4-3 to TRBJ1-1; D gene uncertain. The CDR3 contains 13 residues. Trimming left V 0 bases short and J 5 bases short, with 7 bases between. The germline gives CDR1 LGHNA, CDR2 YSLEER. As DNA, the CDR3 is TGCGCCAGCAGCCAAGACTCCACGACTGAAGCTTTCTTT. As protein: CASSQDSTTEAFF.

The chain links TRBV25-1 to TRBJ1-2, with D unresolved. Germline loops: CDR1 MGHDK, CDR2 SYGVNS. The CDR3 has 12 residues. V was clipped by 4 bases and J by 5 bases, with 8 bases between them. The CDR3 sequence is CASSVSGYGYTF. DNA for the CDR3: TGTGCCAGCAGTGTCTCGGGATATGGCTACACCTTC.

The chain has TRBV11-2 and TRBJ1-2; no clear D. With 3 bases removed from V and 8 bases from J, the gap between germline ends came to 13 bases. In germline, CDR1 is SGHAT, CDR2 FQNNGV. This CDR3 is 13 amino acids long. CDR3 amino acids: CASSFSGFYGYTF. The CDR3 coding sequence is TGTGCCAGCAGCTTCAGCGGTTTTTACGGCTACACCTTC.

The rearrangement uses TRBV27 and TRBJ1-5; D might be TRBD1 (6 bases). The V end was cut by 5 bases, the J end by 6 bases, with 11 bases between. CDR1 is MNHEY, CDR2 SMNVEV, per germline (reference sequence). The CDR3 runs 13 residues. The CDR3 sequence is CASSPQGSQPQHF. CDR3 nucleotide sequence: TGTGCCAGCAGTCCCCAGGGGAGTCAGCCCCAGCATTTT.

This clone was seen a few times. This sequence joins TRBV16 and TRBJ1-5; no definite D call. V lost 4 bases, J lost 7 bases, and 11 bases lay in between. The CDR3 loop spans 13 amino acids. The V gene's germline CDR1 is KGHSY and CDR2 FQNENV. CDR3 region: CASSRERTQPQHF. The CDR3 DNA reads as TGTGCCAGCAGCCGTGAGAGGACCCAGCCCCAGCATTTT.

The rearrangement uses TRBV2 and TRBJ1-5; D unresolved. The CDR3 is made up of 15 amino acids. Per the germline V gene, CDR1 is SNHLY and CDR2 is FYNNEI. The V end was cut by 1 base, the J end by 2 bases, with 9 bases between. The chain's CDR3 is CASSEGPGRNQPQHF. The CDR3 DNA is TGTGCCAGCAGTGAAGGCCCGGGCCGCAATCAGCCCCAGCATTTT.

DNA for the CDR3: TGTGCCAGCAGCCAAGACTCTGGGAACCTCGGCTACGAGCAGTACTTC. Translated, it gives CASSQDSGNLGYEQYF. The V and J genes are TRBV4-2 and TRBJ2-7; D is unclear. The CDR3 spans 16 residues. Per the germline V gene, CDR1 is LGHNA and CDR2 is YNFKEQ. V lost 0 bases and J lost 3, with 15 bases in between.

This clone was observed a single time. V usage is TRBV28 and J usage is TRBJ1-1; D is ambiguous. This CDR3 is built from 12 residues. Germline V gene lookup returns CDR1 MDHEN and CDR2 SYDVKM. V lost 6 bases to trimming and J lost 8 bases, with 13 bases between them. DNA for the CDR3: TGTGCCAGCAGCCCTCGGGTAGGGGAAGCTTTCTTT. Protein: CASSPRVGEAFF.

This sequence joins TRBV5-1 and TRBJ2-5; TRBD1 matches 8 bases. CDR3 length equals 14 residues. With 4 bases clipped from V and 5 bases from J, the junction kept 7 bases outside the gene matches. CDR1 is SGHRS and CDR2 is YFSETQ in the germline V gene. CDR3 in amino acids: CASSTGQEWETQYF. DNA of the CDR3: TGCGCCAGCAGCACGGGACAGGAATGGGAGACCCAGTACTTC.

CDR3 sequence reads: CASSEWSGGQFF. DNA of the CDR3: TGTGCCAGCAGCGAGTGGAGTGGGGGGCAGTTCTTC. The V call is TRBV6-5, the J call TRBJ2-1; D possibly matches TRBD1 or TRBD2 (5 bases each). CDR3 length: 12 amino acids. Germline loops: CDR1 MNHEY, CDR2 SVGAGI. Trimming removed 6 bases from V and 12 bases from J, with 15 bases in between.

The J gene is TRBJ1-1, the V gene TRBV30, with D unclear. Between the trimmed V and J ends, which lost 2 bases and 1 base, there was a span of 11 bases. CDR3 length: 14 amino acids. CDR1 is GTSNPN, CDR2 SVGIG, per germline (reference sequence). The CDR3 sequence is CAWSLGRGNTEAFF. In DNA, the CDR3 is TGTGCCTGGAGTCTAGGACGGGGGAACACTGAAGCTTTCTTT.

The chain recombines TRBV5-6 with TRBJ1-1, with 9 bases that match TRBD1. This CDR3 spans 17 amino acids. Germline V CDR1 and CDR2: SGHDT, YYEEEE. Trimming removed 4 bases from V and 7 bases from J; junction bases left unmatched: 17. The CDR3 protein is CASSLINRGRALFEAFF. CDR3 nucleotide sequence: TGTGCCAGCAGCCTAATTAACAGGGGGCGCGCCCTTTTTGAAGCTTTCTTT.

The V and J genes are TRBV7-2 and TRBJ2-7; 10 bases agree with TRBD1. The CDR3 sequence is 14 residues long. With 4 bases clipped from V and 3 bases from J, the junction kept 3 bases outside the gene matches. The germline V gene has CDR1 SGHTA and CDR2 FQGNSA. CDR3 DNA sequence: TGTGCCAGCAGCTCCGGGACAGGGGACTACGAGCAGTACTTC. Protein product: CASSSGTGDYEQYF.

This chain links TRBV5-1 with TRBJ1-5; D not certain. Trimming removed 4 bases from V and 2 bases from J, with 13 bases in between. The germline CDR1 and CDR2 sequences are SGHRS and YFSETQ. This CDR3 comprises 15 residues. CDR3 nucleotide sequence: TGCGCCAGCAGCCCCGGGCACGCAGGCAATCAGCCCCAGCATTTT. Its translation is CASSPGHAGNQPQHF.

Only one count was recorded for this clone. CDR3 in amino acids: CSATTGTSGFF. The DNA for the CDR3 is TGCAGTGCTACCACCGGGACTAGCGGGTTCTTC. The J gene is TRBJ2-1, the V gene TRBV20-1; the match to TRBD2 covers 11 bases. Germline CDR1 reads DFQATT; CDR2 reads SNEGSKA (reference sequence). CDR3 length equals 11 residues. V lost 4 bases, J lost 15 bases, and 5 bases stayed unmatched.

This clone was detected once. V and J are TRBV7-2 and TRBJ1-6, with D uncertain. Trimming left V 4 bases short and J 9 bases short, with 16 bases between. In germline, CDR1 is SGHTA, CDR2 FQGNSA. This CDR3 spans 15 amino acids. As DNA, the CDR3 is TGTGCCAGCAGCTCCGGGGTGATAGGAGGTTCACCCCTCCACTTT. Translation: CASSSGVIGGSPLHF.

The chain carries TRBV4-2 and TRBJ1-4; TRBD1 aligns across 7 bases. Germline-derived CDR1 and CDR2 are LGHNA and YNFKEQ. The CDR3 loop spans 20 amino acids. After removal of 0 bases from V and 0 bases from J, the junction contained 13 bases not matched to a gene. The CDR3 protein is CASSQDLPGQTTATNEKLFF. The CDR3 coding sequence is TGTGCCAGCAGCCAAGACCTCCCGGGACAGACCACCGCAACTAATGAAAAACTGTTTTTT.

The V and J genes are TRBV5-1 and TRBJ2-5, with 13 bases identical to TRBD2. CDR3 size: 15 residues. From germline, CDR1 is SGHRS and CDR2 YFSETQ. Germline trimming cut 3 bases from V and 5 bases from J; bases unmatched to any gene: 4. CDR3 DNA sequence: TGCGCCAGCAGCTCCACTAGCGGGAGGGGGGAGACCCAGTACTTC. Translation gives CASSSTSGRGETQYF.

The chain joins TRBV6-4 to TRBJ1-5; D may be TRBD1 (5 bases). The CDR3 is made up of 16 amino acids. The V gene lost 3 bases and the J gene lost 4 bases, with 16 bases spanning the gap. The germline CDR1 and CDR2 sequences are MRHNA and SNTAGT. The chain's CDR3 is CASSDLHGAGNQPQHF. Here the CDR3 DNA reads TGTGCCAGCAGTGATTTGCACGGGGCTGGGAATCAGCCCCAGCATTTT.

This rearrangement joins TRBV27 to TRBJ2-7; 7 bases line up with TRBD2. The germline V gene encodes CDR1 MNHEY and CDR2 SMNVEV (reference sequence). The CDR3 contains 16 residues. J was trimmed by 4 bases and V by 4 bases; bases with no gene match: 13. The CDR3 spells CASSSPSSSGIYEQYF. The CDR3 DNA sequence: TGTGCCAGCAGTTCCCCCTCCTCTAGCGGTATATACGAGCAGTACTTC.